Here is one T cell receptor (beta chain) with its context. What it binds is not known. This record comes from a study of T-cell memory formation after mild COVID-19. Study-level results: Balance between CD4 and CD8 was seen in clones contracting day 15 to 85, and a CD4+ lean was seen in later expanders.

Constant-segment-primed 5'RACE gave TCR alpha and TCR beta cDNA libraries with sample barcodes and UMIs. TCRdb called the 5' RACE reads again in MiXCR, with one record for every CDR3 protein. The table lists 280,000 or so distinct CDR3 sequences, over 7% of them singletons. Sample: PBMCs or a T cell subset sorted from them (not recorded which). This TCR was sampled from a man aged 18 to 35 who had mild COVID-19 (a few samples of this study predate the infection). Cell type and time point are not known.

The CDR3: CASSHSGSGSSFTDTQYF. CDR3 DNA sequence: TGTGCCAGCAGCCATAGCGGTTCAGGGTCCAGTTTCACAGATACGCAGTATTTT. This rearrangement joins TRBV7-9 to TRBJ2-3, with D possibly TRBD2 on 6 matching bases. Between the trimmed V and J ends, which lost 5 bases and 2 bases, there was a span of 23 bases. The CDR3 length is 18 residues. CDR1 and CDR2 (germline): SEHNR, FQNEAQ (reference sequence).